The 9 T cell receptor beta chains presented below share a single source sample, sequenced in a study of metastatic and nonmetastatic thyroid tumors. None of the patients had undergone any treatment ahead of thyroid surgery. TCRdb re-processed the PCR reads through MiXCR. The repertoire has tens of thousands of clones, 25% to 30% of them found once; the top ten carry around 10%. The sequenced sample was blood. These receptors were obtained from a female donor with papillary thyroid cancer or a benign thyroid nodule (not recorded which). Some clones in this sample may be carry-over from other donors' samples.

The V call is TRBV20-1, the J call TRBJ2-7; D is unclear. V dropped 3 bases and J dropped 2 bases, with 14 bases sitting between them. Germline-derived CDR1 and CDR2 are DFQATT and SNEGSKA (reference sequence). The CDR3 consists of 14 residues. In DNA, the CDR3 is TGCAGTGCTAGCCCTTTGGATGTGCCCTACGAGCAGTACTTC. It codes for CSASPLDVPYEQYF.

This clone appeared a single time. This sequence joins TRBV7-6 and TRBJ1-5, with D uncertain. Trimming stripped 2 bases from V and 2 bases from J, with 10 bases between. The V gene's germline CDR1 is SGHVS and CDR2 FNYEAQ. This CDR3 spans 15 amino acids. The CDR3 is CASSLIQDGNQPQHF. The DNA of the CDR3 is TGTGCCAGCAGCTTAATCCAGGACGGCAATCAGCCCCAGCATTTT.

This clone has a count of ten or more. The CDR3 here is CASSLAGGRDEQYF. CDR3 sequence (DNA): TGTGCCAGCAGCTTGGCCGGGGGAAGGGACGAGCAGTACTTC. V usage is TRBV5-5 and J usage is TRBJ2-7, with D tentatively TRBD2 (6 bases). The length of the CDR3 is 14 residues. The germline V gene encodes CDR1 SGHKS and CDR2 YYEKEE (reference sequence). Trimming pared 0 bases from V and 5 bases from J, leaving 12 bases between. The full variable domain, its missing parts supplied by reference TRBV5-5 and TRBJ2-7, is DAGVTQSPTHLIKTRGQQVTLRCSPISGHKSVSWYQQVLGQGPQFIFQYYEKEERGRGNFPDRFSARQFPNYSSELNVNALLLGDSALYLCASSLAGGRDEQYFGPGTRLTVT.

In its sample, this clone was seen many times. The CDR3 DNA reads TGTGCCAGCAGTTACGCCGCCACCACAGATACGCAGTATTTT. Its translation is CASSYAATTDTQYF. The genes are TRBV6-2 or TRBV6-3 and TRBJ2-3; D ambiguous. The CDR3 spans 14 residues. Germline CDR1 is MNHEY and CDR2 is SVGEGT. With 2 bases removed from V and 2 bases from J, the gap between germline ends came to 8 bases.

This clone was observed many times. The genes are TRBV20-1 and TRBJ2-1; 10 positions match TRBD2. With 1 base clipped from V and 6 bases from J, the junction kept 9 bases outside the gene matches. This CDR3 is built from 16 residues. Germline loops: CDR1 DFQATT, CDR2 SNEGSKA (reference sequence). This chain's CDR3 is CSARAPTSGKVNEQFF. CDR3 nucleotide sequence: TGCAGTGCTAGAGCCCCCACTAGCGGGAAGGTCAATGAGCAGTTCTTC.

This clone was detected only once. The chain uses TRBV30 and TRBJ2-7; TRBD1 matches 7 bases. Germline V lookup: CDR1 GTSNPN, CDR2 SVGIG (reference sequence). Losses at the gene ends were 3 bases for V and 4 bases for J; bases not matched to a gene: 9. The CDR3 contains 14 residues. In nucleotides, the CDR3 is TGTGCCTGGAGGTCGACAGGGAGAAATTACGAGCAGTACTTC. Protein: CAWRSTGRNYEQYF.

This clone was found many times. The CDR3 nucleotides are TGTGCCAGCAGCTTAAGAACCCCTGGGACAGGACGAACTGAAGCTTTCTTT. This translates into CASSLRTPGTGRTEAFF. The J gene is TRBJ1-1, the V gene TRBV7-8; the match to TRBD1 covers 8 bases. Unmatched junction bases numbered 13, after V lost 2 bases and J lost 5 bases. CDR1 is SGHVS and CDR2 is FQNEAQ in the germline V gene. This CDR3 is built from 17 residues.

This clone was recorded a few times. Germline and junction disagree at one end, which may indicate a read error. The V call is TRBV2, the J call TRBJ1-2, with D perhaps matching TRBD1 (5 bases). The germline V gene encodes CDR1 SNHLY and CDR2 FYNNEI. The CDR3 runs to 15 residues. The CDR3 sequence is CASRSGCGANYCYTF. Here the CDR3 DNA reads TGTGCCAGCAGATCCGGGTGTGGGGCCAACTATTGCTACACCTTC.

In this sample, this clone turned up many times. The same CDR3 is also encoded by other DNA sequences in this sample. V is TRBV7-2 and J is TRBJ2-5; a possible D gene is TRBD1 (6 bases). The germline gives CDR1 SGHTA, CDR2 FQGNSA. The V and J ends lost 5 bases and 5 bases respectively, with 15 bases between them. The CDR3 length is 14 residues. CDR3 in DNA: TGTGCCAGCAGCCCGGACAGTACCCGGGAGACCCAGTACTTC. This sequence encodes CASSPDSTRETQYF. Based on the CDR3 plus reference TRBV7-2 and TRBJ2-5, the full variable domain is GAGVSQSPSNKVTEKGKDVELRCDPISGHTALYWYRQSLGQGLEFLIYFQGNSAPDKSGLPSDRFSAERTGGSVSTLTIQRTQQEDSAVYLCASSPDSTRETQYFGPGTRLLVL.